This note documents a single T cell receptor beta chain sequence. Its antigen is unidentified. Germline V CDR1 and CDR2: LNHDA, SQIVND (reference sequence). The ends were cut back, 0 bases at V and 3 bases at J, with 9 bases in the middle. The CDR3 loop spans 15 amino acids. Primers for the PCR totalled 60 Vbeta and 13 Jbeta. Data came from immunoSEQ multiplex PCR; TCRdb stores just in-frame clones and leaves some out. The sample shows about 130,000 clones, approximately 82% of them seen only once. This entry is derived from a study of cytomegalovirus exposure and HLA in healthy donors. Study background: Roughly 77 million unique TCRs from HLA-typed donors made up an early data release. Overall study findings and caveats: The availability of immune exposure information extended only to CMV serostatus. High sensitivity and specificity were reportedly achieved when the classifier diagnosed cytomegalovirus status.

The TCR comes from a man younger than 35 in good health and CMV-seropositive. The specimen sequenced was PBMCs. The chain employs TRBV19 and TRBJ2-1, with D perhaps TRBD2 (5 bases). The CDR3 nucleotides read TGTGCCAGTAGTATAGATCTCGGGATCTACAATGAGCAGTTCTTC. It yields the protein CASSIDLGIYNEQFF.